This is a list of T cell receptor beta chains from one sample in a study of chemoradiotherapy in HPV16-positive cancers. Measured with immunoSEQ multiplex PCR; TCRdb has only the in-frame clones, and not every one. This sample carries tens of thousands of clones, approximately 93% of them seen once, and the ten largest clones take roughly 18%. Sequencing was performed on blood, taken from a patient who underwent chemoradiotherapy. These receptors all come from a human donor with HPV-associated anogenital cancer. Each CDR3 is given without its conserved first and last residue. Fields, in order: D gene, V gene, CDR3 protein. D genes are given only for firm matches.

D gene: -; V gene: TRBV5-1; CDR3 protein: ASSLQASTYEQY
D gene: -; V gene: TRBV7-9; CDR3 protein: ASSLGALGVRAQY
D gene: -; V gene: TRBV6-4; CDR3 protein: ASRRLGVGGYT
D gene: -; V gene: TRBV27; CDR3 protein: ASSLRGSTEAF
D gene: -; V gene: TRBV11-3; CDR3 protein: ASSPRGSSYNEQF
D gene: -; V gene: TRBV9; CDR3 protein: ASSRGGANTEAF
D gene: -; V gene: TRBV9; CDR3 protein: ASSVVGTSNTGELF
D gene: -; V gene: TRBV5-1; CDR3 protein: ASSLGQNYGYT
D gene: -; V gene: TRBV11-3; CDR3 protein: ASSSEEGHEKLF
D gene: TRBD2; V gene: TRBV19; CDR3 protein: ASSMGGRNEQF
D gene: TRBD1; V gene: TRBV27; CDR3 protein: ASSFGTASNQPQH
D gene: -; V gene: TRBV2; CDR3 protein: ASHEVALKETQY
D gene: TRBD1; V gene: TRBV28; CDR3 protein: ASSGRTGGNQPQH
D gene: -; V gene: TRBV4-1; CDR3 protein: ASSQVRQVHYGYT
D gene: -; V gene: TRBV29-1; CDR3 protein: SVVLETQY
D gene: -; V gene: TRBV5-4; CDR3 protein: ASSLGLVVRQF
D gene: TRBD1; V gene: TRBV2; CDR3 protein: ASSLTGEDTEAF
D gene: -; V gene: TRBV10-3; CDR3 protein: AISESRGLAEPEAF
D gene: TRBD2; V gene: TRBV2; CDR3 protein: ASRERTSGPYEQY
D gene: -; V gene: TRBV10-3; CDR3 protein: AISDSWDQPQH
D gene: -; V gene: TRBV13; CDR3 protein: ASSLDTAYEQY
D gene: TRBD2; V gene: TRBV7-2; CDR3 protein: ASSTLLAGDEQY
D gene: TRBD1; V gene: TRBV5-6; CDR3 protein: ASSYQGDYGYT
D gene: -; V gene: TRBV29-1; CDR3 protein: SVEDRGGGYEQF
D gene: TRBD1; V gene: TRBV29-1; CDR3 protein: SGHRGLNTEAF
D gene: -; V gene: TRBV28; CDR3 protein: ASSLEGDSYTQY
D gene: -; V gene: TRBV7-3; CDR3 protein: ASSLEGGEQY